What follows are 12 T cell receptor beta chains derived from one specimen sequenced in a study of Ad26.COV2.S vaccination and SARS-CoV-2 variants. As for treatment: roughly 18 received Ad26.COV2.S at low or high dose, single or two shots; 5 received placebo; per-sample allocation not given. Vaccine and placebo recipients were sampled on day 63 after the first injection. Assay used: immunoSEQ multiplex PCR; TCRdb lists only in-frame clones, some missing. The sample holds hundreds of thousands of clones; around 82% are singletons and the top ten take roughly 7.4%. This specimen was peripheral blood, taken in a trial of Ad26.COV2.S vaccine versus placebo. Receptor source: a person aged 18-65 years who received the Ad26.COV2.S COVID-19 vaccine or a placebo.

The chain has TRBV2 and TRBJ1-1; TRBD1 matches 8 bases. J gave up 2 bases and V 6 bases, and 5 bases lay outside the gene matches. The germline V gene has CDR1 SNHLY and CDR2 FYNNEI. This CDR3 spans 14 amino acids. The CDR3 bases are TGTGCCAGCAGCCCGACAGGGGCAAACACTGAAGCTTTCTTT. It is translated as CASSPTGANTEAFF.

Here the CDR3 DNA reads TGTGCCAGCAGCCAAGGAGCGGGGCCCCGGAATGAGCAGTTCTTC. Encoded protein: CASSQGAGPRNEQFF. The chain is built from TRBV3-1 (or the pseudogene TRBV3-2) and TRBJ2-1, with 7 bases aligning to TRBD2. Germline CDR1 reads LGHDT; CDR2 reads YNNKEL (reference sequence). This CDR3 is built from 15 residues. V trimming: 1 base; J trimming: 7 bases; junction bases outside the gene matches: 7.

The CDR3 nucleotides read TGTGCCAGCAGCCAAGCACGAGGAGACGAGCAGTACTTC. It specifies CASSQARGDEQYF. The rearrangement uses TRBV3-1 (or the pseudogene TRBV3-2) and TRBJ2-7; D gene uncertain. With 1 base removed from V and 5 bases from J, the gap between germline ends came to 9 bases. The CDR3 covers 13 residues. Looked up from germline, CDR1 is LGHDT and CDR2 is YNNKEL (reference sequence).

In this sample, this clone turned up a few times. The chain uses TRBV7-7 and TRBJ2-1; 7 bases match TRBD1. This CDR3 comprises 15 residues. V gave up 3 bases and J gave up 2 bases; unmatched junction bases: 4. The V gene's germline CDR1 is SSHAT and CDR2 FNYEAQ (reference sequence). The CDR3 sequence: CASSFVQGAYNEQFF. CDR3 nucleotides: TGTGCCAGCAGCTTTGTTCAGGGGGCCTACAATGAGCAGTTCTTC. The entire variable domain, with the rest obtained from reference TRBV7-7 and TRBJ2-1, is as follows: GAGVSQSPRYKVTKRGQDVTLRCDPISSHATLYWYQQALGQGPEFLTYFNYEAQPDKSGLPSDRFSAERPEGSISTLTIQRTEQRDSAMYRCASSFVQGAYNEQFFGPGTRLTVL.

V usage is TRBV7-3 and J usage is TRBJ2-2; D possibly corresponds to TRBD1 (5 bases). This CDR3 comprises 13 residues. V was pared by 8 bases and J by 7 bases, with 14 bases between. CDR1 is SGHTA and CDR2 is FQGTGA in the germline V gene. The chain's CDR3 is CASGSHRGGELFF. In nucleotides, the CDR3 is TGTGCCAGCGGGTCCCATAGGGGCGGGGAGCTGTTTTTT.

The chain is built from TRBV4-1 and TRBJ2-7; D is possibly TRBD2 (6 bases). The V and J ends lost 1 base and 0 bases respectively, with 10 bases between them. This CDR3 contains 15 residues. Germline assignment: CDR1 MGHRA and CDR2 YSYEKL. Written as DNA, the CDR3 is TGCGCCAGCAGCCAAGGGTTTAGCGGCTCCTACGAGCAGTACTTC. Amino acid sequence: CASSQGFSGSYEQYF.

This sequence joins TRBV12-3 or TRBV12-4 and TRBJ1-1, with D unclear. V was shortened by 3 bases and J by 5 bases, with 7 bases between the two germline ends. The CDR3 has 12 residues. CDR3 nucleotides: TGTGCCAGCAGTTTTCGATGGACTGAAGCTTTCTTT. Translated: CASSFRWTEAFF.

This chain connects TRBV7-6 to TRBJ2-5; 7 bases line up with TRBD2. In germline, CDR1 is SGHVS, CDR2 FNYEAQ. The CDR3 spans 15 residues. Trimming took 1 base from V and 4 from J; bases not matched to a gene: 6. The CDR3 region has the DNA TGTGCCAGCAGCTTAGATCTAGCGGTAATAGAGACCCAGTACTTC. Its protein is CASSLDLAVIETQYF.

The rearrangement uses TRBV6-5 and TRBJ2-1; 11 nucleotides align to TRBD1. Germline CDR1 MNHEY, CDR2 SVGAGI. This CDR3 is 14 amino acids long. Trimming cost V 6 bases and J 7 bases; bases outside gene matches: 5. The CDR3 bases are TGTGCCAGCAGGACGGACAGGGGGCAGAATGAGCAGTTCTTC. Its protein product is CASRTDRGQNEQFF.

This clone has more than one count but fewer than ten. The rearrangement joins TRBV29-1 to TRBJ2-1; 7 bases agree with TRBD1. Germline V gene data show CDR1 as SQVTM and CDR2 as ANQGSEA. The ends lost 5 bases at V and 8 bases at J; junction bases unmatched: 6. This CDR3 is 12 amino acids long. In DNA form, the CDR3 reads TGCAGCGTTAAGGGACAGATTCATGAGCAGTTCTTC. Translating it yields CSVKGQIHEQFF.

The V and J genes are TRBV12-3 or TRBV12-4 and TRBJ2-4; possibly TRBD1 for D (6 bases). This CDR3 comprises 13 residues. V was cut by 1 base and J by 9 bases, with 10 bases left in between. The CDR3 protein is CASSLGGRGIQYF. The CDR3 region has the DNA TGTGCCAGCAGTTTAGGGGGCAGGGGCATTCAGTACTTC.

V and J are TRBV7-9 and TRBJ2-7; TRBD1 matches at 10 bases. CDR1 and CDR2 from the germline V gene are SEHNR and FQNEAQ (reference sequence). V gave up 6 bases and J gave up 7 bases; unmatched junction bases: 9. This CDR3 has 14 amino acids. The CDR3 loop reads CASRSTTGGKEQYF. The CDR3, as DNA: TGTGCCAGCAGATCAACGACAGGGGGCAAAGAGCAGTACTTC.